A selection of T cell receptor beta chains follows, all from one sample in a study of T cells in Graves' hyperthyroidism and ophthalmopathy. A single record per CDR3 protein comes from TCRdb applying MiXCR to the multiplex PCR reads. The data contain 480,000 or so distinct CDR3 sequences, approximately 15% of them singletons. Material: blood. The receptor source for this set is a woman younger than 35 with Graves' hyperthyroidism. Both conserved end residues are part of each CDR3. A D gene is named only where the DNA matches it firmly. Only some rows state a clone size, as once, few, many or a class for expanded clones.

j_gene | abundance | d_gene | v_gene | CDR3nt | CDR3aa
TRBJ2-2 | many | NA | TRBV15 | TGTGCCACCAGCAGAGGGGACACCAACACCGGGGAGCTGTTTTTT | CATSRGDTNTGELFF
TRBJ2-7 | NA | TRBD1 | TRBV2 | TGTGCCAGCAGTGAAGACGGCCGACAGGGGTTTAGGAACGAGCAGTACTTC | CASSEDGRQGFRNEQYF
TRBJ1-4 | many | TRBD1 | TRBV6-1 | TGTGCCAGCAGTCAGACAGGGAGGTATGAAAAACTGTTTTTT | CASSQTGRYEKLFF
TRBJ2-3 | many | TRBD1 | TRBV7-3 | TGTGCCAGCAGCACATCCAGGACAGGGGTTAGCACAGATACGCAGTATTTT | CASSTSRTGVSTDTQYF
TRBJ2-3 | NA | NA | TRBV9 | TGTGCCAGCAGCTGGACGGGAACTCGCACAGATACGCAGTATTTT | CASSWTGTRTDTQYF
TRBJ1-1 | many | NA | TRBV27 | TGTGCCAGCAGTTTAGCAGGGAGGGCTTTCTTT | CASSLAGRAFF
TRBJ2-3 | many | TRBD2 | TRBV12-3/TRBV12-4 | TGTGCCAGCAGCGTTAGCGGGGTGGGTCCAGATACGCAGTATTTT | CASSVSGVGPDTQYF
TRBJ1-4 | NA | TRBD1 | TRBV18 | TGTGCCAGCTCACTAGAACAGGGGGCTGGTGAAAAACTGTTTTTT | CASSLEQGAGEKLFF
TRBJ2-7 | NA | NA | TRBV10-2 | TGCGCCAGCAGTGGGATCTACGAGCAGTACTTC | CASSGIYEQYF
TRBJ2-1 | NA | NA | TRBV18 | TGTGCCAGCTCAAACCAAGCGTCTCTCAGCTCCTACAATGAGCAGTTCTTC | CASSNQASLSSYNEQFF
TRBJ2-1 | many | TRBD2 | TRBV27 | TGTGCCAGCAGTTTATCCGGGGGGGGGAATGAGCAGTTCTTC | CASSLSGGGNEQFF
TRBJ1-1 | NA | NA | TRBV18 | TGTGCCAGCCTGGACAGTACTGAAGCTTTCTTT | CASLDSTEAFF
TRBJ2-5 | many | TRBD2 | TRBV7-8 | TGTGCCAGCAGCCCGACTAGCGACGAAGAGACCCAGTACTTC | CASSPTSDEETQYF
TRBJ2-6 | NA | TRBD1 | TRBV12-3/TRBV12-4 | TGTGCCAGCAGCTACTTTTGGACAGGGGGCGCTGGGGCCAACGTCCTGACTTTC | CASSYFWTGGAGANVLTF
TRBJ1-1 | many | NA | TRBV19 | TGTGCCAGTAGTCTGGGGACCCAACAGGACACTGAAGCTTTCTTT | CASSLGTQQDTEAFF
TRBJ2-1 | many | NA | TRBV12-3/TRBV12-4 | TGTGCCAGCAGTTTAAACGAGAACTCCTACAATGAGCAGTTCTTC | CASSLNENSYNEQFF
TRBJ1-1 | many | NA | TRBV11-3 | TGTGCCAGCAGCTTAGATCCGCTCACTGAAGCTTTCTTT | CASSLDPLTEAFF
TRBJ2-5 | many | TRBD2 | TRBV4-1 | TGCGCCAGCAGCCCCAGACTAGCGGGAGGAGAGACCCAGTACTTC | CASSPRLAGGETQYF
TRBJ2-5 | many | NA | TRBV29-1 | TGCAGCACCCGGGACAACCCACAAGAGACCCAGTACTTC | CSTRDNPQETQYF
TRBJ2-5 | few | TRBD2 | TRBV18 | TGTGCCAGCTCACCGCTAGCGGAGGAAGAGACCCAGTACTTC | CASSPLAEEETQYF